This TCR beta chain was recovered during a study of blood T cells in healthy people across ages. Then a second PCR, running roughly 7 to 12 cycles, was carried out with a sample-barcoded 5' primer and a J-beta primer mix. With 12 random nucleotides, a template-switch adaptor tagged each individual cDNA molecule. TCRdb recomputed calls from the 5' RACE reads with MiXCR, one row per CDR3 protein. The table has 1.5 million to 2 million distinct CDR3 sequences, over 25% seen once. Germline values: CDR1 LNHNV, CDR2 YYDKDF (reference sequence). J lost 8 bases, V lost 0 bases, and 9 bases had no gene match. This CDR3 contains 15 residues.

This clonotype was sampled from a woman younger than 45 in good health. The chain carries TRBV15 and TRBJ1-2, with TRBD1 matching over 7 bases. What was sequenced was blood. CDR3 protein: CATSRDTAGGSGYTF. The CDR3 DNA follows: TGTGCCACCAGCAGAGATACGGCAGGGGGTAGCGGCTACACCTTC.